Below, 5 T cell receptor beta chains from the same sample are listed, as sequenced in a study of T cell responses to AZD1222 COVID-19 vaccine. The method was immunoSEQ multiplex PCR; TCRdb's version includes in-frame clones alone and lacks a portion of them. The sample records more than 100,000 clones, roughly 84% being singletons. The source was peripheral blood, collected on day 0 of AZD1222 vaccination. The receptors come from an adult in good health.

The chain couples TRBV6-5 to TRBJ1-2, with TRBD1 matching over 10 bases. Germline CDR1 reads MNHEY; CDR2 reads SVGAGI. Trimming took 8 bases from V and 4 from J; bases not matched to a gene: 10. The CDR3 length is 15 residues. The CDR3 nucleotides read TGTGCCAGCGCCGGACAGGGGGGTTGGGGCTATGGCTACACCTTC. Translating gives CASAGQGGWGYGYTF.

This chain links TRBV6-5 with TRBJ2-3, with unresolved D. With 4 bases removed from V and 1 base from J, the gap between germline ends came to 3 bases. The CDR3 consists of 12 residues. Germline CDR1 MNHEY, CDR2 SVGAGI. The CDR3 bases are TGTGCCAGCAGTTCGCGCACAGATACGCAGTATTTT. Translating it yields CASSSRTDTQYF.

The chain recombines TRBV19 with TRBJ2-2; 8 nucleotides line up with TRBD1. This CDR3 has 14 residues. CDR1 and CDR2 (germline): LNHDA, SQIVND (reference sequence). The V gene end was trimmed by 6 bases and the J gene end by 7 bases; junction bases not matched to a gene: 7. The DNA of the CDR3 is TGTGCCAGTAGATCAGGGACAGGAATCGGGGAGCTGTTTTTT. Protein product: CASRSGTGIGELFF.

In its sample, this clone was seen a few times. The genes are TRBV4-3 and TRBJ2-7; 14 bases map to TRBD2. There are 17 residues in the CDR3. V was clipped by 0 bases and J by 4 bases; unmatched bases: 5. The V gene's germline CDR1 is LGHNA and CDR2 YSLEER. CDR3 bases: TGCGCCAGCAGCCAAGATCTTGGGACTAGCGGGAGTTACGAGCAGTACTTC. Amino acids: CASSQDLGTSGSYEQYF.

CDR3 nucleotide sequence: TGTGCCAGCAGTGAACAGTCAGGGCTCGAGCAGTACTTC. This translates into CASSEQSGLEQYF. The gene calls are TRBV2 and TRBJ2-7; D is possibly TRBD1 (5 bases). The CDR3 loop spans 13 amino acids. V gave up 2 bases and J gave up 6 bases, with 11 bases separating them. Per germline, CDR1 SNHLY and CDR2 FYNNEI.